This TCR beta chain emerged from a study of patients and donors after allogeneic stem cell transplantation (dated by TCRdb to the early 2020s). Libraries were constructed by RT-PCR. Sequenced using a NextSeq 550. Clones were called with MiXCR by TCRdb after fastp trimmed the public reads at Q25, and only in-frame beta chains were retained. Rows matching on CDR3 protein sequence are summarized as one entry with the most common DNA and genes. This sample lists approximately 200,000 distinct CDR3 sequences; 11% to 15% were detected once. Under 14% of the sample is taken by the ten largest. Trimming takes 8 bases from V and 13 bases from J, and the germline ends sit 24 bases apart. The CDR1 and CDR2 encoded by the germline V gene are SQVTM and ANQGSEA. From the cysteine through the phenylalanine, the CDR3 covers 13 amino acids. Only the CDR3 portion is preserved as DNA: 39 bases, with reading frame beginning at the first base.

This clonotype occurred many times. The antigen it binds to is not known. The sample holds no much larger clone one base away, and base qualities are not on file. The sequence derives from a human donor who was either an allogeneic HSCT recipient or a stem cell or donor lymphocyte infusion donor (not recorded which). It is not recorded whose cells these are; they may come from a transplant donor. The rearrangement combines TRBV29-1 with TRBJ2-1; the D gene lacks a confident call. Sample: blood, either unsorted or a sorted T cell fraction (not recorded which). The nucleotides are TGCAGCCCGATGGTCGCGGCTTCTCGGCATCAGTTCTTC. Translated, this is CSPMVAASRHQFF.